These 31 T cell receptor beta chains were sequenced from one sample in a study of T cells in tumors after PD-1 blockade (dated by TCRdb to about 2019). This sample's time point label indicates: before anti-PD-1 therapy. Library prep was done by the immunoSEQ multiplex PCR assay. TCRdb carries this immuneACCESS record with in-frame sequences only. Its versions omit some clonotypes, under half of them owing to an unresolved V gene in the studies checked, with the rest unexplained. The sample records tens of thousands of clones, approximately 79% of which are singletons. Approximately 16% of the sample is in the top ten clones. This material consisted of PBMCs, taken before anti-PD-1 treatment. These receptors all come from a human donor with basal cell carcinoma.

This chain joins TRBV15 and TRBJ1-1; TRBD1 might be the D (6 bases). In germline, CDR1 is LNHNV, CDR2 YYDKDF (reference sequence). V lost 5 bases and J lost 3, with 10 bases in between. This CDR3 contains 13 residues. As DNA, the CDR3 is TGTGCCACCAGCCAGGGGTTGGACACTGAAGCTTTCTTT. It encodes CATSQGLDTEAFF.

This clone appeared a single time. The gene calls are TRBV7-9 and TRBJ2-2; D is perhaps TRBD1 (6 bases). This CDR3 comprises 14 residues. V was clipped by 3 bases and J by 7 bases, with 12 bases between them. CDR1 SEHNR and CDR2 FQNEAQ come from the germline V gene (reference sequence). CDR3 nucleotide sequence: TGTGCCAGCAGCTTCGCCAGGGGTGACGGGGAGCTGTTTTTT. Protein product: CASSFARGDGELFF.

This sequence joins TRBV5-1 and TRBJ2-5; 8 bases fit TRBD2. This CDR3 contains 14 residues. V gave up 3 bases and J gave up 1 base; unmatched junction bases: 2. Germline V lookup: CDR1 SGHRS, CDR2 YFSETQ. The CDR3 protein is CASSSGTSQETQYF. The CDR3 nucleotides are TGCGCCAGCAGCTCCGGGACTAGCCAAGAGACCCAGTACTTC.

This sequence joins TRBV28 and TRBJ2-1; 8 bases match TRBD2. The CDR3 extends over 13 amino acids. Unmatched junction bases numbered 5, after V lost 7 bases and J lost 6 bases. Germline CDR1 reads MDHEN; CDR2 reads SYDVKM. Here the CDR3 reads CASMGGGINEQFF. CDR3 in DNA: TGTGCCAGCATGGGCGGGGGGATCAATGAGCAGTTCTTC. Full variable domain (missing parts from reference TRBV28 and TRBJ2-1): DVKVTQSSRYLVKRTGEKVFLECVQDMDHENMFWYRQDPGLGLRLIYFSYDVKMKEKGDIPEGYSVSREKKERFSLILESASTNQTSMYLCASMGGGINEQFFGPGTRLTVL.

This chain joins TRBV5-1 and TRBJ2-7, with 8 bases identical to TRBD1. Germline values: CDR1 SGHRS, CDR2 YFSETQ. CDR3 size: 15 residues. V lost 0 bases, J lost 2 bases, and 4 bases stayed unmatched. The CDR3 DNA sequence: TGCGCCAGCAGCTTGGAGGACAGGGCCCCCTACGAGCAGTACTTC. Its translation is CASSLEDRAPYEQYF.

This chain's CDR3 is CAGTQSKDRASMTQYF. The CDR3 DNA is TGTGCCGGAACACAAAGTAAGGACCGAGCGTCCATGACCCAGTACTTC. This chain joins TRBV2 and TRBJ2-5; D gene ambiguous. Germline assignment: CDR1 SNHLY and CDR2 FYNNEI. The ends were cut back, 11 bases at V and 7 bases at J, with 29 bases in the middle. CDR3 length: 16 amino acids.

The chain has TRBV7-9 and TRBJ2-5; 9 bases align to TRBD1. The CDR3 consists of 15 residues. Germline V gives CDR1 SEHNR, CDR2 FQNEAQ (reference sequence). V dropped 3 bases and J dropped 4; count of bases not matched to a gene: 6. The CDR3 loop reads CASSFTGGGRETQYF. The CDR3 nucleotides read TGTGCCAGCAGCTTTACAGGGGGCGGGCGAGAGACCCAGTACTTC.

This clone has only one observation. J is TRBJ2-1 and V is TRBV9; weak D call: TRBD2 (5 bases). The CDR3 spans 11 residues. From germline, CDR1 is SGDLS and CDR2 YYNGEE. V gave up 4 bases and J gave up 8 bases, with 7 bases separating them. CDR3 protein: CASSSDYEQFF. The CDR3 coding sequence is TGTGCCAGCAGCTCGGACTATGAGCAGTTCTTC.

The chain recombines TRBV24-1 with TRBJ2-1; 7 bases are a match to TRBD2. CDR3 length equals 17 residues. J lost 4 bases, V lost 3 bases, and 11 bases had no gene match. In germline, CDR1 is KGHDR, CDR2 SFDVKD. CDR3 loop: CATSDPSISGRYNEQFF. The CDR3 bases are TGTGCCACCAGTGATCCCTCGATTAGCGGGCGATACAATGAGCAGTTCTTC.

In its sample, this clone is medium-sized. The chain employs TRBV5-4 and TRBJ1-3; D not resolved. Trimming left V 1 base short and J 0 bases short, with 11 bases between. The CDR3 extends over 16 amino acids. CDR1 SGHNT and CDR2 YYREEE come from the germline V gene (reference sequence). CDR3 sequence (DNA): TGTGCCAGCAGCTTGACCAGGCCCAGCTCTGGAAACACCATATATTTT. Translating gives CASSLTRPSSGNTIYF.

The rearrangement uses TRBV7-3 and TRBJ1-1; D ambiguous. V was clipped by 4 bases and J by 1 base, with 10 bases between them. This CDR3 has 14 residues. CDR1 SGHTA and CDR2 FQGTGA come from the germline V gene. The CDR3 reads CASSSSASNTEAFF. DNA for the CDR3: TGTGCCAGCAGCTCGTCGGCCTCGAACACTGAAGCTTTCTTT.

The CDR3 spells CATSSQESSYNEQFF. The DNA for the CDR3 is TGTGCCACCAGCTCACAGGAGAGCTCCTACAATGAGCAGTTCTTC. The genes are TRBV24-1 and TRBJ2-1, with D perhaps TRBD1 (5 bases). This CDR3 spans 15 amino acids. Per the germline V gene, CDR1 is KGHDR and CDR2 is SFDVKD. V was trimmed by 7 bases and J by 0 bases, leaving 12 bases between them.

This clone was seen only once. The chain joins TRBV28 to TRBJ2-3, with a weak D call TRBD1 (6 bases). The CDR3 is made up of 17 amino acids. CDR1 MDHEN and CDR2 SYDVKM come from the germline V gene. Trimming removed 6 bases at V and 0 bases at J, with 19 bases between. The chain's CDR3 is CASSFTSLQGSTDTQYF. CDR3 bases: TGTGCCAGCAGCTTTACGTCTCTCCAGGGGAGCACAGATACGCAGTATTTT.

The chain is built from TRBV10-2 and TRBJ1-5, with D tentatively TRBD1 (5 bases). Germline loops: CDR1 WSHSY, CDR2 SAAADI. This CDR3 region has 13 residues. Trimming took off 5 bases at V and 7 bases at J, with 12 bases between the two ends. CDR3 amino acids: CASSPHWDQPQHF. Written as DNA, the CDR3 is TGCGCCAGCAGTCCCCATTGGGACCAGCCCCAGCATTTT.

In this sample, this clone turned up a few times. The chain links TRBV5-6 to TRBJ1-1; D unresolved. Germline CDR1 and CDR2: SGHDT and YYEEEE. Trimming shortened V by 0 bases and J by 1 base, and 10 bases separated the two germline ends. The CDR3 has 15 amino acids. The CDR3 here is CASSLDARANTEAFF. The DNA of the CDR3 is TGTGCCAGCAGCTTGGATGCGCGGGCGAACACTGAAGCTTTCTTT.

V is TRBV19 and J is TRBJ2-7; TRBD1 aligns across 7 bases. V trimming: 5 bases; J trimming: 2 bases; junction bases outside the gene matches: 12. The CDR3 totals 16 residues. Germline values: CDR1 LNHDA, CDR2 SQIVND (reference sequence). CDR3 in DNA: TGTGCCAGTAGTTCTGAGGGCCGGGACAGACCCTACGAGCAGTACTTC. It translates to CASSSEGRDRPYEQYF.

The V and J genes are TRBV5-1 and TRBJ1-1; D is perhaps TRBD1 (6 bases). The V end was cut by 6 bases, the J end by 5 bases, with 17 bases between. CDR3 size: 14 residues. Germline V gene sequence: CDR1 SGHRS, CDR2 YFSETQ. The CDR3 bases are TGCGCCAGCAAAGACAGGTTATCGGGGACTGAAGCTTTCTTT. It specifies CASKDRLSGTEAFF.

The rearrangement joins TRBV10-3 to TRBJ1-2, with 7 nucleotides matching TRBD1. Per germline, CDR1 ENHRY and CDR2 SYGVKD. This CDR3 comprises 14 residues. The J segment lost 8 bases and the V segment lost 6 bases, leaving 12 bases of the junction unmatched. The DNA for the CDR3 is TGTGCCATCAGCCCCCGCCAGGGGGGCTGGGGCTACACCTTC. This sequence encodes CAISPRQGGWGYTF.

The V call is TRBV6-5, the J call TRBJ1-2, with 7 bases lining up with TRBD1. The junction had 8 bases not matched to a gene; V was cut back by 6 bases and J by 4 bases. The CDR3 runs 14 residues. Germline V gene lookup returns CDR1 MNHEY and CDR2 SVGAGI. Written as DNA, the CDR3 is TGTGCCAGCAGCATGACAGGGCCCCTCTATGGCTACACCTTC. Translating it yields CASSMTGPLYGYTF.

The CDR3 reads CASSSDQYEQYF. DNA for the CDR3: TGTGCCAGCAGCTCCGATCAGTACGAGCAGTACTTC. The chain is built from TRBV5-4 and TRBJ2-7; D gene unclear. The germline gives CDR1 SGHNT, CDR2 YYREEE (reference sequence). V lost 3 bases and J lost 4, with 8 bases in between. The CDR3 consists of 12 residues.

This clone occurred once. This chain links TRBV13 with TRBJ1-3; tentatively, D is TRBD1 (5 bases). Germline V CDR1 and CDR2: PRHDT, FYEKMQ (reference sequence). The V gene lost 5 bases and the J gene lost 6 bases, with 17 bases spanning the gap. This CDR3 comprises 15 residues. CDR3 sequence reads: CASSTGPARENTIYF. The CDR3 DNA follows: TGTGCCAGCAGCACGGGACCCGCCAGGGAAAACACCATATATTTT.

The gene calls are TRBV5-1 and TRBJ1-5, with D possibly being TRBD1 (5 bases). The germline V gene encodes CDR1 SGHRS and CDR2 YFSETQ. Trimming removed 0 bases from V and 6 bases from J, with 13 bases in between. The CDR3 loop spans 15 amino acids. CDR3 protein: CASSLEGSGAQPQHF. The CDR3 DNA sequence: TGCGCCAGCAGCTTGGAGGGGTCCGGGGCTCAGCCCCAGCATTTT.

This chain joins TRBV9 and TRBJ2-7; TRBD2 matches 10 bases. Germline V gives CDR1 SGDLS, CDR2 YYNGEE. CDR3 size: 14 residues. V gave up 2 bases and J gave up 3 bases; unmatched junction bases: 2. The CDR3: CASSVSGGIYEQYF. The CDR3 DNA sequence: TGTGCCAGCAGCGTTAGCGGGGGGATCTACGAGCAGTACTTC.

The J gene is TRBJ2-5, the V gene TRBV6-1; the D is unclear. CDR3 length: 12 residues. Germline-derived CDR1 and CDR2 are MNHNS and SASEGT. V was cut by 3 bases and J by 7 bases, with 9 bases left in between. The CDR3 protein is CASSESHGTQYF. Here the CDR3 DNA reads TGTGCCAGCAGTGAGAGCCACGGGACCCAGTACTTC.

The rearrangement links TRBV9 to TRBJ1-6, with 8 bases fitting TRBD1. This CDR3 contains 16 residues. Germline V gives CDR1 SGDLS, CDR2 YYNGEE. V shed 3 bases, J shed 7 bases, and the junction held 9 bases outside the gene matches. The CDR3 DNA reads TGTGCCAGCAGCGCGCAGGGGGCTTTGCGGAATTCACCCCTCCACTTT. Translated, it gives CASSAQGALRNSPLHF.

The gene calls are TRBV10-2 and TRBJ1-5, with a possible D match to TRBD1 (6 bases). Trimming pared 4 bases from V and 4 bases from J, leaving 11 bases between. The CDR3 loop spans 14 amino acids. CDR1 and CDR2 (germline): WSHSY, SAAADI. The CDR3 DNA is TGCGCCAGCAGTGCAGGGGCCCTAAATCAGCCCCAGCATTTT. Translating it yields CASSAGALNQPQHF.

This clone was observed a single time. The J gene is TRBJ2-7, the V gene TRBV10-3, with TRBD1 identical over 7 bases. Germline CDR1 ENHRY, CDR2 SYGVKD. The junction had 11 bases not matched to a gene; V was cut back by 0 bases and J by 3 bases. The length of the CDR3 is 17 residues. CDR3 in amino acids: CAISESNPRDSLYEQYF. The CDR3 DNA is TGTGCCATCAGTGAGTCAAATCCCCGGGACAGCCTCTACGAGCAGTACTTC.

The J gene is TRBJ2-3, the V gene TRBV5-1, with TRBD1 matching 8 bases. CDR1 is SGHRS, CDR2 YFSETQ, per germline. V lost 0 bases to trimming and J lost 4 bases; unmatched junction nucleotides: 4. The CDR3 runs to 15 residues. For the CDR3, the DNA is TGCGCCAGCAGCTTGGCCGGACAGGGTTCAGATACGCAGTATTTT. Translated: CASSLAGQGSDTQYF.

This clone came up once. This sequence joins TRBV18 and TRBJ2-3; TRBD2 aligns across 13 bases. Germline V gene sequence: CDR1 KGHSH, CDR2 LQKENI. This CDR3 spans 16 amino acids. Trimming removed 6 bases from V and 5 bases from J; junction bases left unmatched: 8. CDR3 amino acids: CASSPGLAGALDTQYF. The DNA of the CDR3 is TGTGCCAGCTCGCCAGGACTAGCGGGGGCGTTAGATACGCAGTATTTT.

V gene TRBV18 combines with J gene TRBJ1-4, with a weak D call TRBD1 (5 bases). The CDR3 has 14 residues. In germline, CDR1 is KGHSH, CDR2 LQKENI. Trimming removed 0 bases from V and 7 bases from J, with 9 bases in between. CDR3 DNA sequence: TGTGCCAGCTCACCACCGGGGGTTCGTGAAAAACTGTTTTTT. Protein product: CASSPPGVREKLFF.

The genes are TRBV28 and TRBJ2-1; 8 bases agree with TRBD2. Germline V gene sequence: CDR1 MDHEN, CDR2 SYDVKM. CDR3 size: 17 residues. V lost 5 bases to trimming and J lost 0 bases; unmatched junction nucleotides: 9. As DNA, the CDR3 is TGTGCCAGCAGTCCGGCGGGTAGCGGGATCTCCTACAATGAGCAGTTCTTC. It is translated as CASSPAGSGISYNEQFF. The full variable domain, completed using reference TRBV28 and TRBJ2-1, is DVKVTQSSRYLVKRTGEKVFLECVQDMDHENMFWYRQDPGLGLRLIYFSYDVKMKEKGDIPEGYSVSREKKERFSLILESASTNQTSMYLCASSPAGSGISYNEQFFGPGTRLTVL.